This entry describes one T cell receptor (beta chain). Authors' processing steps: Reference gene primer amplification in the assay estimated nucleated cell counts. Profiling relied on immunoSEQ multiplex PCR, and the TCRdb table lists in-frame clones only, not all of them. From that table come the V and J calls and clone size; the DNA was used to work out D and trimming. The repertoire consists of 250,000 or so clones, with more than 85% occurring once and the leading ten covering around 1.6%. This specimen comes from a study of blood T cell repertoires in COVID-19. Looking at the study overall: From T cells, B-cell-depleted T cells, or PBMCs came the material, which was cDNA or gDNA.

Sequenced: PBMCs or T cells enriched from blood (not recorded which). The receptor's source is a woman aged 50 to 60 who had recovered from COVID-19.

The CDR3 DNA is TGTGCCAGCAGAGGGACAGGACTTAATGAAAAACTGTTTTTT. It codes for CASRGTGLNEKLFF. V is TRBV6-6 and J is TRBJ1-4, with 8 bases aligning to TRBD1. The length of the CDR3 is 14 residues. Per germline, CDR1 MNHNY and CDR2 SVGAGI (reference sequence). V lost 6 bases, J lost 4 bases, and 4 bases stayed unmatched.